This T cell receptor beta chain was sequenced for a study of chemoradiotherapy in HPV16-positive cancers. Background on the study: A couple of HPV16-positive patients' cells yielded candidate HPV-specific clones and common motifs.

TCRdb keeps only in-frame clones here, not all; method: immunoSEQ multiplex PCR. The profile shows over 800 clones, around nine tenths of them singletons. The V gene's germline CDR1 is MGHRA and CDR2 YSYEKL. The V end lost 3 bases, the J end lost 5 bases, and 4 bases lay between the germline ends. CDR3 length equals 11 residues. This chain joins TRBV4-1 and TRBJ1-2; unclear D gene. Specimen: tumor tissue, collected from a patient who underwent chemoradiotherapy. The receptor was derived from a human donor with HPV-associated anogenital cancer. The CDR3 coding sequence is TGCGCCAGCAGCCATCTTTATGGCTACACCTTC. As protein: CASSHLYGYTF.